Listed below are T cell receptor beta chains from one sample, sequenced in a study of PD-1 blockade in classical Hodgkin lymphoma. Libraries were prepared by immunoSEQ multiplex PCR; TCRdb keeps only in-frame clonotypes and omits some of them. This sample has about 30,000 clones, with roughly 82% found just once. This sample comprised peripheral blood mononuclear cells (PBMCs), obtained before the fourth cycle of nivolumab. These TCRs come from a human donor with classical Hodgkin lymphoma. Both conserved end residues are part of each CDR3. Each record gives: clone size, V gene, D gene, J gene, CDR3 DNA, CDR3 protein. A D gene is named only where the DNA matches it firmly. The listing skips clone size in some rows; elsewhere it reads once, few, many or a size class.

size: .; V: TRBV19; D: TRBD1; J: TRBJ1-2; DNA: TGTGCCAGTAGTTCCAGACAGGGTACCTTCTATGGCTACACCTTC; CDR3: CASSSRQGTFYGYTF
size: .; V: TRBV5-4; D: .; J: TRBJ1-3; DNA: TGTGCCAGCAGCTTGGACATCTCGGGGGGAAACACCATATATTTT; CDR3: CASSLDISGGNTIYF
size: .; V: TRBV12-1; D: .; J: TRBJ2-7; DNA: TGTGCCAGCAGCTTTTCCCCCGGGACCCAAGACTACGAGCAGTACTTC; CDR3: CASSFSPGTQDYEQYF
size: .; V: TRBV7-2; D: .; J: TRBJ1-5; DNA: TGTGCCAGCAGCTTTTATAGGGATCAAAGACAGCCCCAGCATTTT; CDR3: CASSFYRDQRQPQHF
size: .; V: TRBV5-1; D: .; J: TRBJ2-1; DNA: TGCGCCAGCAGCTTGGTCGGTAACAGTTACAATGAGCAGTTCTTC; CDR3: CASSLVGNSYNEQFF
size: once; V: TRBV6-1; D: .; J: TRBJ2-7; DNA: TGTGCCAGCAGACCAGAACAGGGAGGGTCCTACGAGCAGTACTTC; CDR3: CASRPEQGGSYEQYF
size: .; V: TRBV30; D: TRBD2; J: TRBJ2-7; DNA: TGTGCCTGGAGCTCGGCGGGAGCCCAAGCCCTACGAGAGTACTTC; CDR3: CAWSSAGAQALREYF
size: .; V: TRBV6-6; D: .; J: TRBJ2-5; DNA: TGTGCCAGCACCTCCGATGCGTATCGAGAGACCCAGTACTTC; CDR3: CASTSDAYRETQYF
size: .; V: TRBV9; D: TRBD1; J: TRBJ2-5; DNA: TGTGCCAGCAGCGCCCACGGACAGGGGGCCTCTGAGACCCAGTACTTC; CDR3: CASSAHGQGASETQYF
size: .; V: TRBV2; D: .; J: TRBJ2-7; DNA: TGTGCCAGCAATAATAGGATAGACTACGAGCAGTACTTC; CDR3: CASNNRIDYEQYF
size: .; V: TRBV2; D: TRBD2; J: TRBJ2-3; DNA: TGTGCCAGCAGTGTGCCCAAACTAGCGGGGACAGATACGCAGTATTTT; CDR3: CASSVPKLAGTDTQYF
size: once; V: TRBV6-1; D: .; J: TRBJ2-7; DNA: TGTGCCAGCAAAATATTAGCCCGGGAAAGCGAGCAGTACTTC; CDR3: CASKILARESEQYF
size: .; V: TRBV5-1; D: .; J: TRBJ2-3; DNA: TGCGCCAGCAGCTTGGACCCCGGGTCCCCTAGCACAGATACGCAGTATTTT; CDR3: CASSLDPGSPSTDTQYF
size: .; V: TRBV5-1; D: .; J: TRBJ2-3; DNA: TGCGCCAGCAGCCAAGACAGTATAAGCACAGATACGCAGTATTTT; CDR3: CASSQDSISTDTQYF
size: .; V: TRBV4-1; D: .; J: TRBJ2-7; DNA: TGCGCCAGCAGCCAAGATTGGGGCGGATACTACGAGCAGTACTTC; CDR3: CASSQDWGGYYEQYF
size: .; V: TRBV7-9; D: TRBD1; J: TRBJ1-5; DNA: TGTGCCAGCAGCCCCGCAGGGGGTCCACAGCCCCAGCATTTT; CDR3: CASSPAGGPQPQHF
size: .; V: TRBV6-1; D: .; J: TRBJ1-1; DNA: TGTGCCACCAAAAAGCCAGAGGACACTGAAGCTTTCTTT; CDR3: CATKKPEDTEAFF
size: .; V: TRBV10-1; D: .; J: TRBJ1-4; DNA: TGCGCCAGCAGATACAGTGCAACTAATGAAAAACTGTTTTTT; CDR3: CASRYSATNEKLFF
size: .; V: TRBV5-1; D: .; J: TRBJ2-7; DNA: TGCGCCAGCAGCGGGGGAAACAGGCCACCCTACGAGCAGTACTTC; CDR3: CASSGGNRPPYEQYF
size: .; V: TRBV25-1; D: TRBD1; J: TRBJ2-7; DNA: TGTGCCAGCAGTCGCGGTACAGGGGCCTACGAGCAGTACTTC; CDR3: CASSRGTGAYEQYF
size: large; V: TRBV29-1; D: TRBD1; J: TRBJ1-1; DNA: TGCAGCGTTGAGGGAGGGGGCGCTGACACTGAAGCTTTCTTT; CDR3: CSVEGGGADTEAFF
size: .; V: TRBV15; D: .; J: TRBJ2-6; DNA: TGTGCCACCAGCAGAGACAGGGCTGGGGCCAACGTCCTGACTTTC; CDR3: CATSRDRAGANVLTF
size: few; V: TRBV29-1; D: .; J: TRBJ2-7; DNA: TGCAGCGTTGAGGTGAAATACGAGCAGTACTTC; CDR3: CSVEVKYEQYF
size: .; V: TRBV5-1; D: TRBD2; J: TRBJ2-3; DNA: TGCGCCCGCAGCTGGGCCGGGGGGGGAGCCACAGATACGCAGTATTTT; CDR3: CARSWAGGGATDTQYF
size: .; V: TRBV27; D: .; J: TRBJ1-2; DNA: TGTGCCAGCAGTGGGGCGGGGTATGGCTACACCTTC; CDR3: CASSGAGYGYTF
size: few; V: TRBV4-3; D: TRBD1; J: TRBJ2-7; DNA: TGCGCCAGCAGCCAAGATCCCAGGGGGCGGGACGAGCAGTACTTC; CDR3: CASSQDPRGRDEQYF
size: .; V: TRBV27; D: TRBD2; J: TRBJ2-1; DNA: TGTGCCAGCCCTAAATTGGGGACTAGCGGGGGCGTGAGACCTTCCAATGAGCAGTTCTTC; CDR3: CASPKLGTSGGVRPSNEQFF
size: .; V: TRBV27; D: .; J: TRBJ2-7; DNA: TGTGCCAGCAGTTTATTGAGGCACGGTGGGACCTACGAGCAGTACTTC; CDR3: CASSLLRHGGTYEQYF
size: once; V: TRBV6-1; D: .; J: TRBJ1-5; DNA: TGTGCCAGCAGTGAAGGCTCTGGGGGCAATCAGCCCCAGCATTTT; CDR3: CASSEGSGGNQPQHF
size: once; V: TRBV6-1; D: TRBD2; J: TRBJ2-1; DNA: TGTGCCAGCAAGAGCGGGGGGTCCTACAATGAGCAGTTCTTC; CDR3: CASKSGGSYNEQFF
size: .; V: TRBV7-3; D: .; J: TRBJ2-3; DNA: TGTGCCAGCAGCCCCACTCAAGCTGGAGATACGCAGTATTTT; CDR3: CASSPTQAGDTQYF
size: .; V: TRBV5-1; D: .; J: TRBJ2-1; DNA: TGCGCCAGCAGCTCTAGTCAGGGGACGGTACCTTGGGATGAGCAGTTCTTC; CDR3: CASSSSQGTVPWDEQFF
size: .; V: TRBV4-2; D: .; J: TRBJ1-2; DNA: TGTGCCAGCAGCCAAGGAGGGGACGACGCTAACTATGGCTACACCTTC; CDR3: CASSQGGDDANYGYTF
size: .; V: TRBV5-8; D: .; J: TRBJ2-5; DNA: TGTGCCAGCAGCCGAAGGGGCGAGACCCAGTACTTC; CDR3: CASSRRGETQYF
size: .; V: TRBV18; D: .; J: TRBJ2-5; DNA: TGTGCCAGCTCACCATTTGGGGAGACCCAGTACTTC; CDR3: CASSPFGETQYF
size: .; V: TRBV7-8; D: TRBD1; J: TRBJ2-1; DNA: TGTGCCAGCAGCCGGTTCCGCAGGGGGATACAAAAGGGTGAGCAGTTCTTC; CDR3: CASSRFRRGIQKGEQFF
size: .; V: TRBV27; D: TRBD1; J: TRBJ1-2; DNA: TGTGCCAGCAGCCGCTCCGGGACAGGGGGCGTAGGCTACACCTTC; CDR3: CASSRSGTGGVGYTF
size: .; V: TRBV6-5; D: TRBD1; J: TRBJ1-2; DNA: TGTGCCAGCACATCCACCACAGGGGTGGGCGGCTACACCTTC; CDR3: CASTSTTGVGGYTF
size: .; V: TRBV5-1; D: .; J: TRBJ2-7; DNA: TGCGCCAGCAGCTTAGGACTGGGGCCCTACGAGCAGTACTTC; CDR3: CASSLGLGPYEQYF
size: .; V: TRBV13; D: TRBD1; J: TRBJ1-1; DNA: TGTGCCAGCGCACAAACAGGGGGAAACACTGAAGCTTTCTTT; CDR3: CASAQTGGNTEAFF
size: few; V: TRBV5-1; D: .; J: TRBJ1-3; DNA: TGCGCCAGCAGCCGGGACACAACTGCCTCTGGAAACACCATATATTTT; CDR3: CASSRDTTASGNTIYF